Shown below are 30 T cell receptor beta chains from a single sample sequenced in a study of blood T cells in healthy people across ages. PCR was performed a second time for about 7 to 11 cycles using a sample-barcoded 5' primer and a J-beta primer mix. TCRdb passed the 5' RACE reads through MiXCR, listing each CDR3 protein once. In the table there are roughly 1,800,000 distinct CDR3 sequences, 49% of which are singletons. The sequencing sample was made of blood. These receptors came from a woman between 40 and 55 years old in good health.

This chain uses TRBV29-1 with TRBJ2-1; D uncertain. Trimming shortened V by 4 bases and J by 6 bases, and 10 bases separated the two germline ends. The CDR3 is 12 residues long. The germline V gene has CDR1 SQVTM and CDR2 ANQGSEA. The CDR3 coding sequence is TGCAGCGTTGGAGAAGTAAGCAATGAGCAGTTCTTC. Residues: CSVGEVSNEQFF.

This chain links TRBV14 with TRBJ1-2; weak D call: TRBD1 (6 bases). The CDR3 is 15 amino acids. CDR1 and CDR2 (germline): SGHDN, FVKESK. The V end was cut by 0 bases, the J end by 7 bases, with 15 bases between. CDR3 region: CASSQDNWGRGGYTF. CDR3 nucleotides: TGTGCCAGCAGCCAAGATAATTGGGGGCGGGGTGGCTACACCTTC.

This clonotype has a single count. CDR3 sequence reads: CASSFTDRLERDGYTF. The CDR3, as DNA: TGTGCCAGCAGCTTCACCGACAGACTCGAAAGGGATGGCTACACCTTC. This sequence joins TRBV7-9 and TRBJ1-2; a weak D match, TRBD1 (5 bases). Germline-derived CDR1 and CDR2 are SEHNR and FQNEAQ (reference sequence). CDR3 size: 16 residues. V was trimmed by 3 bases and J by 6 bases, leaving 20 bases between them.

The chain links TRBV2 to TRBJ1-4; D call uncertain. V was shortened by 1 base and J by 0 bases, with 9 bases between the two germline ends. Germline V gives CDR1 SNHLY, CDR2 FYNNEI. The CDR3 runs 16 residues. The CDR3 DNA is TGTGCCAGCAGTGAAGGGCCACCTACAACTAATGAAAAACTGTTTTTT. Protein: CASSEGPPTTNEKLFF.

This rearrangement joins TRBV20-1 to TRBJ2-1; D perhaps matches TRBD2 (6 bases). The germline V gene encodes CDR1 DFQATT and CDR2 SNEGSKA (reference sequence). The CDR3 extends over 16 amino acids. V was trimmed by 3 bases and J by 4 bases, leaving 19 bases between them. The CDR3 reads CSASSQERAPYNEQFF. DNA of the CDR3: TGCAGTGCTAGTTCCCAGGAGCGGGCTCCATACAATGAGCAGTTCTTC.

The sample holds a few counts of this clonotype. This chain connects TRBV20-1 to TRBJ2-1; 12 bases are shared with TRBD2. V was pared by 1 base and J by 5 bases, with 3 bases of the junction left unmatched. The length of the CDR3 is 15 residues. The germline gives CDR1 DFQATT, CDR2 SNEGSKA (reference sequence). Here the CDR3 reads CSARALAGGNNEQFF. For the CDR3, the DNA is TGCAGTGCTAGAGCCCTAGCGGGGGGGAACAATGAGCAGTTCTTC.

This clonotype has only one observation. The chain employs TRBV27 and TRBJ2-1; 7 positions match TRBD1. CDR1 and CDR2 (germline): MNHEY, SMNVEV (reference sequence). The J segment lost 8 bases and the V segment lost 3 bases, leaving 4 bases of the junction unmatched. The CDR3 extends over 13 amino acids. The CDR3 region has the DNA TGTGCCAGCAGTTTGGGGACAGACGATGAGCAGTTCTTC. Translating it yields CASSLGTDDEQFF.

The chain employs TRBV5-1 and TRBJ2-7; 11 bases line up with TRBD1. This CDR3 comprises 15 residues. The V gene end was trimmed by 4 bases and the J gene end by 12 bases; junction bases not matched to a gene: 15. Germline CDR1 is SGHRS and CDR2 is YFSETQ. The CDR3: CASSRGDRGARHRYF. The CDR3 DNA reads as TGCGCCAGCAGCAGAGGGGACAGGGGGGCCCGTCATCGGTACTTC.

The CDR3 sequence is CASTESPANEQYF. CDR3 DNA: TGCGCCAGCACCGAATCCCCGGCCAATGAGCAGTACTTC. This sequence joins TRBV5-1 and TRBJ2-7; D remains unclear. The CDR3 is made up of 13 amino acids. V lost 6 bases and J 7 bases, leaving 17 bases between the germline ends. Germline CDR1 reads SGHRS; CDR2 reads YFSETQ. Based on the CDR3 plus reference TRBV5-1 and TRBJ2-7, the full variable domain is KAGVTQTPRYLIKTRGQQVTLSCSPISGHRSVSWYQQTPGQGLQFLFEYFSETQRNKGNFPGRFSGRQFSNSRSEMNVSTLELGDSALYLCASTESPANEQYFGPGTRLTVT.

V and J are TRBV9 and TRBJ2-5; D call uncertain. Near its end, the DNA agrees better with TRBJ2-7, so the J call may be wrong. Germline-derived CDR1 and CDR2 are SGDLS and YYNGEE. This CDR3 is 14 amino acids long. The CDR3 DNA sequence: TGTGCCAGCAGCCTAGGGCCGGGTTCACGCGAGCAGTACTTC. Residues: CASSLGPGSREQYF.

The rearrangement joins TRBV5-1 to TRBJ2-3; no reliable D call. The germline V gene encodes CDR1 SGHRS and CDR2 YFSETQ. Trimming left V 6 bases short and J 6 bases short, with 17 bases between. The CDR3 extends over 14 amino acids. The CDR3: CASTPDPAMDTQYF. As DNA, the CDR3 is TGCGCCAGCACCCCCGATCCAGCTATGGATACGCAGTATTTT.

This clonotype was seen more than once but under ten times. The chain carries TRBV5-1 and TRBJ1-5; D uncertain. This CDR3 has 15 amino acids. The germline V and J ends were trimmed by 2 bases and 3 bases, with 12 bases remaining between them. Germline V gives CDR1 SGHRS, CDR2 YFSETQ. The CDR3 DNA is TGCGCCAGCAGCTTAGGTAGGTATGCCAATCAGCCCCAGCATTTT. Residues: CASSLGRYANQPQHF.

The chain links TRBV20-1 to TRBJ2-1; D remains unclear. The CDR3 length is 16 residues. The V gene lost 6 bases and the J gene lost 8 bases, with 26 bases spanning the gap. CDR1 and CDR2 (germline): DFQATT, SNEGSKA (reference sequence). CDR3 protein: CSADSPKESLGDEQFF. The CDR3 coding sequence is TGCAGTGCCGACTCCCCCAAAGAGAGCCTGGGCGATGAGCAGTTCTTC.

The chain links TRBV27 to TRBJ1-1; D is ambiguous. Germline assignment: CDR1 MNHEY and CDR2 SMNVEV (reference sequence). This CDR3 is built from 12 residues. Trimming removed 6 bases at V and 4 bases at J, with 9 bases between. The CDR3 loop reads CASRDSPTEAFF. The DNA of the CDR3 is TGTGCCAGCAGGGATAGCCCCACTGAAGCTTTCTTT.

There are a few counts of this clonotype. The gene calls are TRBV6-2 or TRBV6-3 and TRBJ2-7; TRBD2 agrees at 7 bases. V gave up 7 bases and J gave up 0 bases; unmatched junction bases: 12. The germline CDR1 and CDR2 sequences are MNHEY and SVGEGT. This CDR3 is 16 amino acids long. This CDR3 is CASTSVPGGGSYEQYF. The CDR3 region has the DNA TGTGCCAGCACCAGCGTTCCCGGCGGGGGCTCCTACGAGCAGTACTTC.

The table lists this clonotype with a few counts. The chain couples TRBV20-1 to TRBJ2-1, with TRBD2 matching 7 bases. V lost 5 bases to trimming and J lost 4 bases; unmatched junction nucleotides: 11. Germline CDR1 is DFQATT and CDR2 is SNEGSKA (reference sequence). This CDR3 has 15 residues. The CDR3 DNA reads as TGCAGTGCTCCAGAGACTAGCTCTCGTTACAATGAGCAGTTCTTC. It yields the protein CSAPETSSRYNEQFF.

For the CDR3, the DNA is TGTGCCATCAGTGGGGTTACAGGGAACGACGAGCAGTACTTC. Residues: CAISGVTGNDEQYF. The V gene is TRBV10-3, the J gene TRBJ2-5; D is possibly TRBD1 (6 bases). The DNA end is a closer match to TRBJ2-7, so the J assignment may be wrong. Germline CDR1 is ENHRY and CDR2 is SYGVKD. The CDR3 sequence is 14 residues long.

This chain connects TRBV7-9 to TRBJ2-7; the D is unclear. Germline-derived CDR1 and CDR2 are SEHNR and FQNEAQ (reference sequence). V was trimmed by 8 bases and J by 10 bases, leaving 18 bases between them. The CDR3 runs to 12 residues. For the CDR3, the DNA is TGTGCCAGCGGCCCTCCGACACCCGTTCAGTACTTC. Translating it yields CASGPPTPVQYF.

This clonotype was observed a few times. This rearrangement joins TRBV6-2 or TRBV6-3 to TRBJ2-1; maybe TRBD2 (7 bases). The CDR3 has 12 residues. CDR1 is MNHEY, CDR2 SVGEGT, per germline. The V and J ends lost 5 bases and 12 bases respectively, with 14 bases between them. CDR3 residues: CASSRGAWGQFF. In DNA form, the CDR3 reads TGTGCCAGCAGTCGGGGGGCGTGGGGGCAGTTCTTC.

This clonotype was observed a few times. V usage is TRBV28 and J usage is TRBJ2-7, with 10 bases matching TRBD1. With V trimmed by 6 bases and J by 7 bases, 12 bases remained unmatched. This CDR3 spans 15 amino acids. Germline values: CDR1 MDHEN, CDR2 SYDVKM. The CDR3 sequence: CASSKRGTGVWEQYF. The DNA for the CDR3 is TGTGCCAGCAGCAAAAGGGGGACAGGGGTCTGGGAGCAGTACTTC.

The rearrangement links TRBV5-8 to TRBJ2-7, with a weak D call TRBD2 (6 bases). CDR3 length: 15 amino acids. V was trimmed by 4 bases and J by 7 bases, leaving 21 bases between them. From germline, CDR1 is SGHTS and CDR2 YDEGEE. DNA of the CDR3: TGTGCCAGCAGCGCGGACGGGGACTCCTACAATGAGCAGTACTTC. Its protein product is CASSADGDSYNEQYF. Full variable domain (remainder filled in from reference TRBV5-8 and TRBJ2-7): EAGVTQSPTHLIKTRGQQATLRCSPISGHTSVYWYQQALGLGLQFLLWYDEGEERNRGNFPPRFSGRQFPNYSSELNVNALELEDSALYLCASSADGDSYNEQYFGPGTRLTVT.

V usage is TRBV28 and J usage is TRBJ1-5; the match to TRBD1 covers 7 bases. V was pared by 8 bases and J by 4 bases, with 8 bases of the junction left unmatched. CDR1 MDHEN and CDR2 SYDVKM come from the germline V gene. The CDR3 consists of 14 residues. Here the CDR3 DNA reads TGTGCCAGCTACAGACAGGGAGGGAATCAGCCCCAGCATTTT. This gives the protein CASYRQGGNQPQHF.

The chain uses TRBV20-1 and TRBJ2-5; 11 positions match TRBD1. The CDR3 is made up of 12 amino acids. Germline trimming cut 4 bases from V and 8 bases from J; bases unmatched to any gene: 3. Germline lookup yields CDR1 DFQATT and CDR2 SNEGSKA (reference sequence). The chain's CDR3 is CSATGQGATQYF. The DNA for the CDR3 is TGCAGTGCTACAGGACAGGGGGCCACCCAGTACTTC.

The chain joins TRBV29-1 to TRBJ2-1, with 14 nucleotides matching TRBD2. Germline V gene lookup returns CDR1 SQVTM and CDR2 ANQGSEA. The CDR3 has 16 residues. The J segment lost 9 bases and the V segment lost 4 bases, leaving 11 bases of the junction unmatched. The CDR3 DNA sequence: TGCAGCGTTGGACTAGCGGGGGGGCCATGGTTCGGTGAGCAGTTCTTC. Its protein product is CSVGLAGGPWFGEQFF.

V usage is TRBV7-2 and J usage is TRBJ2-5, with 13 bases identical to TRBD2. V shed 6 bases and J 3 bases; nucleotides not matched to a gene: 1. Per the germline V gene, CDR1 is SGHTA and CDR2 is FQGNSA. This CDR3 is 14 amino acids long. This chain's CDR3 is CASRLAGGEETQYF. CDR3 DNA sequence: TGTGCCAGCAGACTAGCGGGGGGGGAAGAGACCCAGTACTTC.

The rearrangement uses TRBV20-1 and TRBJ1-6, with a possible D match to TRBD1 (5 bases). The CDR3 covers 15 residues. Germline V CDR1 and CDR2: DFQATT, SNEGSKA (reference sequence). The V end was cut by 6 bases, the J end by 5 bases, with 17 bases between. DNA of the CDR3: TGCAGTGCCGATACCGGGACGGAGGATAATTCACCCCTCCACTTT. Translating gives CSADTGTEDNSPLHF.

For this clonotype: The final CDR3 position lacks the conserved phenylalanine or tryptophan, pointing to a likely read error. The chain has TRBV18 and TRBJ2-3; 12 positions match TRBD2. Germline V CDR1 and CDR2: KGHSH, LQKENI. The CDR3 sequence is 15 residues long. V trimming: 6 bases; J trimming: 4 bases; junction bases outside the gene matches: 5. CDR3 nucleotides: TGTGCCAGCTCTTACGGACTAGCGGGGTCAGATACGCAGTATTTG. The encoded protein is CASSYGLAGSDTQYL.

The J gene is TRBJ2-7, the V gene TRBV6-1; D not certain. V gave up 6 bases and J gave up 1 base, with 10 bases separating them. The V gene's germline CDR1 is MNHNS and CDR2 SASEGT. The CDR3 runs 13 residues. The CDR3 region has the DNA TGTGCCAGCAGCGTGTACACGTCCTACGAGCAGTACTTC. Residues: CASSVYTSYEQYF.

This chain connects TRBV20-1 to TRBJ1-5; D uncertain. Germline V gene data show CDR1 as DFQATT and CDR2 as SNEGSKA (reference sequence). V was pared by 0 bases and J by 9 bases, with 12 bases between. CDR3 length equals 13 residues. CDR3 bases: TGCAGTGCTAGAGATCAAGGGCCTTGGCCCCAGCATTTT. Encoded protein: CSARDQGPWPQHF.

The chain uses TRBV20-1 and TRBJ2-5; possibly TRBD2 for D (5 bases). CDR3 size: 14 residues. The ends were cut back, 6 bases at V and 7 bases at J, with 21 bases in the middle. CDR1 is DFQATT and CDR2 is SNEGSKA in the germline V gene (reference sequence). The CDR3 nucleotides read TGCAGTGCCCCGGAATTCGACTACCCAGGGACCCAGTACTTC. Protein product: CSAPEFDYPGTQYF.